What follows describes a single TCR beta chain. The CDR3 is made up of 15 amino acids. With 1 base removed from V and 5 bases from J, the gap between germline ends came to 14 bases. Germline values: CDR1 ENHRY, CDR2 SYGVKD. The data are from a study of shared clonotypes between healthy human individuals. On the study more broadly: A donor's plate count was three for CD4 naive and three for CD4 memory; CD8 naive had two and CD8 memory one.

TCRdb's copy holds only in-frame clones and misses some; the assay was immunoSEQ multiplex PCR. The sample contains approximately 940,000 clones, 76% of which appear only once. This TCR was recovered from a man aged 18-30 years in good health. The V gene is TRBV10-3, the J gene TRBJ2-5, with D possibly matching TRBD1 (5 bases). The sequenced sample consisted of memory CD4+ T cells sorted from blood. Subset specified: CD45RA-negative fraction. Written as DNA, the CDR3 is TGTGCCATCAGTGAGTTACAGTCTCCAGGGGAGACCCAGTACTTC. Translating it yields CAISELQSPGETQYF.